The rows below give T cell receptor beta chains drawn from one sample of a study of memory CD4+ T cells and cytomegalovirus serostatus. Sequencing used immunoSEQ multiplex PCR; TCRdb keeps in-frame clones, though not all of them. The sample lists over 75,000 clones, about 80% occurring once. Sequenced material: memory CD4+ T cells from blood. Every receptor here comes from an adult in good health and CMV-seropositive. Both conserved end residues are part of each CDR3. A D gene is named only where the DNA matches it firmly. Not every row has a clone size; where given, it reads once, few, many or a size class.

j_call: TRBJ1-3; clone_size: .; v_call: TRBV5-4; d_call: .; cdr3_nt: TGTGCCAGCAGCCCCGGACCGACCGTCTCTGGAAACACCATATATTTT; cdr3_aa: CASSPGPTVSGNTIYF
j_call: TRBJ2-7; clone_size: .; v_call: TRBV28; d_call: .; cdr3_nt: TGTGCCAGCAGTTTAAGGCAGGGTACTCTAACTCGCGAGCAGTACTTC; cdr3_aa: CASSLRQGTLTREQYF
j_call: TRBJ1-5; clone_size: .; v_call: TRBV30; d_call: .; cdr3_nt: TGTGCCTGGACGAACCGGGGTCAGCCCCAGCATTTT; cdr3_aa: CAWTNRGQPQHF
j_call: TRBJ2-6; clone_size: .; v_call: TRBV4-3; d_call: TRBD1; cdr3_nt: TGCGCCAGCAGCTCAAGAGGGGACAGGAGAGTTGGGGCCAACGTCCTGACTTTC; cdr3_aa: CASSSRGDRRVGANVLTF
j_call: TRBJ2-3; clone_size: .; v_call: TRBV5-5; d_call: TRBD1; cdr3_nt: TGTGCCAGCAGCTCAGACAGGGGGTCAGATACGCAGTATTTT; cdr3_aa: CASSSDRGSDTQYF
j_call: TRBJ2-1; clone_size: .; v_call: TRBV9; d_call: TRBD2; cdr3_nt: TGTGCCAGCAGCGTGAATAGCGGGACCCCTGGCTCCTACAATGAGCAGTTCTTC; cdr3_aa: CASSVNSGTPGSYNEQFF
j_call: TRBJ1-1; clone_size: .; v_call: TRBV5-1; d_call: TRBD1; cdr3_nt: TGCGCCAGCAGCTCCGGACAGGGGGATAACACTGAAGCTTTCTTT; cdr3_aa: CASSSGQGDNTEAFF
j_call: TRBJ2-5; clone_size: few; v_call: TRBV7-7; d_call: .; cdr3_nt: TGTGCTAGCAGCTTAGCGCAGGAAGAGACCCAGTACTTC; cdr3_aa: CASSLAQEETQYF
j_call: TRBJ1-2; clone_size: few; v_call: TRBV27; d_call: .; cdr3_nt: TGTGCCAGCAGAGCCGGGTGGGGCAACTATGGCTACACCTTC; cdr3_aa: CASRAGWGNYGYTF
j_call: TRBJ2-3; clone_size: .; v_call: TRBV7-6; d_call: .; cdr3_nt: TGTGCCAGCAGCTTAGCCCGCACAGATACGCAGTATTTT; cdr3_aa: CASSLARTDTQYF
j_call: TRBJ2-1; clone_size: .; v_call: TRBV11-3; d_call: .; cdr3_nt: TGTGCCAGCAGCTCCGGTAGTGGGAATGAGCAGTTCTTC; cdr3_aa: CASSSGSGNEQFF
j_call: TRBJ2-7; clone_size: .; v_call: TRBV25-1; d_call: .; cdr3_nt: TGTGCCAGCAGTGAAGTTCGGGGTAGGAACGAGCAGTACTTC; cdr3_aa: CASSEVRGRNEQYF
j_call: TRBJ2-1; clone_size: .; v_call: TRBV7-9; d_call: .; cdr3_nt: TGTGCCAGCAGCTTAGCAGGAGGGCCGGAAGAGCAGTTCTTC; cdr3_aa: CASSLAGGPEEQFF
j_call: TRBJ2-7; clone_size: few; v_call: TRBV5-6; d_call: .; cdr3_nt: TGTGCCAGCAGCTTGTTGACATCTTACGAGCAGTACTTC; cdr3_aa: CASSLLTSYEQYF
j_call: TRBJ1-2; clone_size: .; v_call: TRBV5-1; d_call: .; cdr3_nt: TGCGCCAGCAGCGTCTCCTCAGCAGGCTATGGCTACACCTTC; cdr3_aa: CASSVSSAGYGYTF
j_call: TRBJ1-1; clone_size: .; v_call: TRBV6-1; d_call: .; cdr3_nt: TGTGCCAGCAATATGGGACTCGAAGCTTTCTTT; cdr3_aa: CASNMGLEAFF
j_call: TRBJ2-7; clone_size: .; v_call: TRBV28; d_call: .; cdr3_nt: TGTGCCAGCAAGGGGCAGGGGGGTGGATCCTACGAGCAGTACTTC; cdr3_aa: CASKGQGGGSYEQYF
j_call: TRBJ2-7; clone_size: .; v_call: TRBV18; d_call: .; cdr3_nt: TGTGCCAGCTCACCGGACCCAACCTACCACGAGCAGTACTTC; cdr3_aa: CASSPDPTYHEQYF
j_call: TRBJ2-7; clone_size: .; v_call: TRBV5-1; d_call: TRBD2; cdr3_nt: TGCGCCAGCACGGCGGGGGTCCCAAGCTACGAGCAGTACTTC; cdr3_aa: CASTAGVPSYEQYF
j_call: TRBJ2-5; clone_size: .; v_call: TRBV10-3; d_call: .; cdr3_nt: TGTGCCATCAGTGACTACCGGCGGCTCGGAGGCCAAGAGACCCAGTACTTC; cdr3_aa: CAISDYRRLGGQETQYF
j_call: TRBJ2-5; clone_size: .; v_call: TRBV7-6; d_call: TRBD2; cdr3_nt: TGTGCCAGCAGCCGAGCCACGGGGACTAGCGGGAGGGGGGAGACCCAGTACTTC; cdr3_aa: CASSRATGTSGRGETQYF
j_call: TRBJ2-7; clone_size: .; v_call: TRBV5-4; d_call: .; cdr3_nt: TGTGCCAGCAGCGCGACCGGGGATACCTACGAGCAGTACTTC; cdr3_aa: CASSATGDTYEQYF
j_call: TRBJ1-1; clone_size: .; v_call: TRBV2; d_call: .; cdr3_nt: TGTGCCAGCAGTGAAATTCGAGGAGAGACTGAAGCTTTCTTT; cdr3_aa: CASSEIRGETEAFF
j_call: TRBJ1-2; clone_size: few; v_call: TRBV6-6; d_call: .; cdr3_nt: TGTGCCACCCGCTGGACCAACTATGGCTACACCTTC; cdr3_aa: CATRWTNYGYTF
j_call: TRBJ1-5; clone_size: .; v_call: TRBV7-3; d_call: .; cdr3_nt: TGTGCCAGCAGCTTAGTGAGCAATCAGCCCCAGCATTTT; cdr3_aa: CASSLVSNQPQHF
j_call: TRBJ2-1; clone_size: .; v_call: TRBV19; d_call: .; cdr3_nt: TGTGCCAGTCAACAGGGTCATGAGCAGTTCTTC; cdr3_aa: CASQQGHEQFF
j_call: TRBJ2-1; clone_size: .; v_call: TRBV6-1; d_call: .; cdr3_nt: TGTGCCAGCAGGGCAATGAGGGCGGGTGGCAATGAGCAGTTCTTC; cdr3_aa: CASRAMRAGGNEQFF
j_call: TRBJ2-5; clone_size: .; v_call: TRBV4-1; d_call: .; cdr3_nt: TGCGCCAGCAGCCAAGATGGTGGCAGAGGTTTTACGGGACTCGCGAAAGAGACCCAGTACTTC; cdr3_aa: CASSQDGGRGFTGLAKETQYF
j_call: TRBJ1-4; clone_size: .; v_call: TRBV6-5; d_call: .; cdr3_nt: TGTGCCAGCAGACACCAGGTCACAAATGAAAAACTGTTTTTT; cdr3_aa: CASRHQVTNEKLFF
j_call: TRBJ1-1; clone_size: .; v_call: TRBV30; d_call: TRBD1; cdr3_nt: TGTGCCTGGGCCCTTCTCGACAGGGCGAACACTGAAGCTTTCTTT; cdr3_aa: CAWALLDRANTEAFF
j_call: TRBJ2-7; clone_size: once; v_call: TRBV27; d_call: .; cdr3_nt: TGTGCCAGCAGCACCCAGTGGCGGAACGAGCAGTACTTC; cdr3_aa: CASSTQWRNEQYF
j_call: TRBJ1-3; clone_size: .; v_call: TRBV5-4; d_call: .; cdr3_nt: TGTGCCAGCAGCTTAGGACTGGATGGAAACACCATATATTTT; cdr3_aa: CASSLGLDGNTIYF
j_call: TRBJ2-1; clone_size: .; v_call: TRBV6-4; d_call: TRBD1; cdr3_nt: TGTGCCAGCAGTGCCGGGACAGGGGGCTACAATGAGCAGTTCTTC; cdr3_aa: CASSAGTGGYNEQFF
j_call: TRBJ2-7; clone_size: few; v_call: TRBV4-1; d_call: .; cdr3_nt: TGCGCCAGCAGCCAAGAAAGGGCGGGAATAGGTTACGAGCAGTACTTC; cdr3_aa: CASSQERAGIGYEQYF
j_call: TRBJ2-7; clone_size: .; v_call: TRBV10-1; d_call: .; cdr3_nt: TGCGCCAGCAGTGAAGGCCTAGGGGGTTCCTACGAGCAGTACTTC; cdr3_aa: CASSEGLGGSYEQYF
j_call: TRBJ2-3; clone_size: .; v_call: TRBV5-1; d_call: .; cdr3_nt: TGCGCCAGCAGCTTGGGGCAGGGTGGCGATACGCAGTATTTT; cdr3_aa: CASSLGQGGDTQYF
j_call: TRBJ2-2; clone_size: .; v_call: TRBV4-1; d_call: .; cdr3_nt: TGCGCCAGCAGCCAAGAGGGTGGGTTGACAGACGCGAACACCGGGGAGCTGTTTTTT; cdr3_aa: CASSQEGGLTDANTGELFF
j_call: TRBJ1-1; clone_size: .; v_call: TRBV7-9; d_call: .; cdr3_nt: TGTGCCAGCAGCTTAGGCGACTCGCACACTGAAGCTTTCTTT; cdr3_aa: CASSLGDSHTEAFF
j_call: TRBJ2-7; clone_size: .; v_call: TRBV7-9; d_call: .; cdr3_nt: TGTGCCAGCAGCTTAGACCTATGGCCCTACGAGCAGTACTTC; cdr3_aa: CASSLDLWPYEQYF
j_call: TRBJ2-1; clone_size: .; v_call: TRBV6-4; d_call: TRBD2; cdr3_nt: TGTGCCAGCAGTGTAGCGGGAGGGCCCAATGAGCAGTTCTTC; cdr3_aa: CASSVAGGPNEQFF
j_call: TRBJ2-7; clone_size: .; v_call: TRBV2; d_call: .; cdr3_nt: TGTGCCAGCAGTGAGGCAGGGTATTCTGGCGAGCAGTACTTC; cdr3_aa: CASSEAGYSGEQYF
j_call: TRBJ1-5; clone_size: .; v_call: TRBV2; d_call: TRBD1; cdr3_nt: TGTGCCAGCAGCCCATTCGGACAGGAGGAAGAGCCCCAGCATTTT; cdr3_aa: CASSPFGQEEEPQHF
j_call: TRBJ2-1; clone_size: .; v_call: TRBV7-9; d_call: .; cdr3_nt: TGTGCCAGCAGCCCGCAGACACTTTACAATGAGCAGTTCTTC; cdr3_aa: CASSPQTLYNEQFF
j_call: TRBJ2-7; clone_size: .; v_call: TRBV2; d_call: .; cdr3_nt: TGTGCCAGCAGAAAATGGGGGAACTCCTACGAGCAGTACTTC; cdr3_aa: CASRKWGNSYEQYF
j_call: TRBJ2-1; clone_size: .; v_call: TRBV5-5; d_call: TRBD1; cdr3_nt: TGTGCCAGCAGCTGGAGGACAGGGAATGAGCAGTTCTTC; cdr3_aa: CASSWRTGNEQFF
j_call: TRBJ2-5; clone_size: .; v_call: TRBV11-2; d_call: .; cdr3_nt: TGTGCCAGCAGCTCACGAAACCAAGAGACCCAGTACTTC; cdr3_aa: CASSSRNQETQYF
j_call: TRBJ1-6; clone_size: .; v_call: TRBV2; d_call: .; cdr3_nt: TGTGCCAGCAGTGCGGATACGGGCTCACCCCTCCACTTT; cdr3_aa: CASSADTGSPLHF
j_call: TRBJ2-7; clone_size: .; v_call: TRBV29-1; d_call: .; cdr3_nt: TGCAGCGTTGAAGATAAGGGAAAGGGATACGAGCAGTACTTC; cdr3_aa: CSVEDKGKGYEQYF
j_call: TRBJ2-3; clone_size: .; v_call: TRBV2; d_call: TRBD2; cdr3_nt: TGTGCCAGCAGTCCGGGACTAGGAGGGACAGATACGCAGTATTTT; cdr3_aa: CASSPGLGGTDTQYF
j_call: TRBJ2-5; clone_size: .; v_call: TRBV7-8; d_call: TRBD2; cdr3_nt: TGTGCCAGCGGAGTAGGACTAGCGGTCCGGGAGACCCAGTACTTC; cdr3_aa: CASGVGLAVRETQYF
j_call: TRBJ1-5; clone_size: .; v_call: TRBV25-1; d_call: .; cdr3_nt: TGTGCCAGCAGTGCCGGGACATACAACAATCAGCCCCAGCATTTT; cdr3_aa: CASSAGTYNNQPQHF
j_call: TRBJ1-2; clone_size: .; v_call: TRBV28; d_call: .; cdr3_nt: TGTGCCAGCAGTCGGGGGTATGGCTACACCTTC; cdr3_aa: CASSRGYGYTF